The TCR beta chain under discussion was sequenced for a study of T cell repertoires in cytomegalovirus infection. Study-level background: Public TCR beta signatures provided an indication of both CMV infection and a matching HLA type.

This CDR3 contains 14 residues. In germline, CDR1 is SGHAT, CDR2 FQNNGV. Trimming took 5 bases from V and 7 from J; bases not matched to a gene: 8. Concerning this clonotype: Its specificity is unknown.

MiXCR, run by TCRdb on the reads, gives a single entry per CDR3 protein. The sample contains approximately 750,000 distinct CDR3 sequences, 35% to 40% of which appear only once. Regarding the study as a whole: The cumulative frequency of public TCR beta families distinguished individuals who carried CMV together with the relevant HLA. CMV-specific TCR beta clonotypes restricted by HLA-C dominated the ex vivo response.

The sequence was obtained from a human donor in good health (CMV status not recorded). Some clones in this sample may be carry-over from other donors' samples. Sequencing was performed on PBMCs. This chain uses TRBV11-2 with TRBJ2-1; TRBD1 matches 7 bases. This chain's CDR3 is CASSPVAQGNEQFF. CDR3 coding DNA: TGTGCCAGCAGCCCTGTTGCACAGGGGAATGAGCAGTTCTTC.